These 6 T cell receptor beta chains were sequenced from one sample in a study of beta chain features in type 1 diabetes. cDNA synthesis used the whole RNA isolate, giving expressed TCRB sequences. Clones were read by immunoSEQ multiplex PCR, and TCRdb kept only the in-frame ones, dropping some. The sample lists a few hundred thousand clones, less than 35% occurring once. Input material: central memory CD4+ T cells from blood. The receptors were gathered from a man aged 25 to 40 in good health.

The chain joins TRBV5-1 to TRBJ2-3; D gene unclear. From germline, CDR1 is SGHRS and CDR2 YFSETQ. The CDR3 is made up of 15 amino acids. The V gene lost 5 bases and the J gene lost 4 bases, with 17 bases spanning the gap. CDR3 sequence: CASSSDGSSADTQYF. CDR3 in DNA: TGCGCCAGCAGTTCGGACGGATCTTCGGCAGATACGCAGTATTTT.

CDR3 sequence reads: CASSSLGYEQYF. The CDR3 DNA follows: TGTGCCAGCAGTTCCCTCGGATACGAGCAGTACTTC. The chain links TRBV28 to TRBJ2-7; D not resolved. Looked up from germline, CDR1 is MDHEN and CDR2 is SYDVKM. The CDR3 extends over 12 amino acids. Trimming cost V 4 bases and J 4 bases, with 8 bases left between them. The full variable domain, in which reference TRBV28 and TRBJ2-7 provide the parts outside the CDR3, is DVKVTQSSRYLVKRTGEKVFLECVQDMDHENMFWYRQDPGLGLRLIYFSYDVKMKEKGDIPEGYSVSREKKERFSLILESASTNQTSMYLCASSSLGYEQYFGPGTRLTVT.

In its sample, this clone was seen a few times. The chain has TRBV2 and TRBJ2-1, with D hard to call. Trimming took off 8 bases at V and 13 bases at J, with 18 bases between the two ends. Germline values: CDR1 SNHLY, CDR2 FYNNEI. The CDR3 spans 12 residues. In nucleotides, the CDR3 is TGTGCCAGCGTCGGTGATGGCGATGTTCAGTTCTTC. Translating gives CASVGDGDVQFF.

V is TRBV21-1 and J is TRBJ2-5; no check of the table's D call, TRBD1, against the DNA was made. TRBV21-1 is labeled a pseudogene. CDR3 size: 15 residues. The CDR3 here is CASSIGDRPLETQYF. CDR3 bases: TGTGCCAGCAGCATAGGGGACAGGCCTCTGGAGACCCAGTACTTC.

The chain uses TRBV27 and TRBJ2-4; D may correspond to TRBD1 or TRBD2 (5 bases each). The CDR3 contains 16 residues. Germline lookup yields CDR1 MNHEY and CDR2 SMNVEV (reference sequence). Deletions cut 1 base from V and 1 base from J, with 11 bases between. The CDR3 here is CASSLLGVSAKNIQYF. The DNA for the CDR3 is TGTGCCAGCAGTTTATTGGGGGTTTCGGCCAAAAACATTCAGTACTTC.

The rearrangement uses TRBV18 and TRBJ2-7; D is possibly TRBD2 (6 bases). V lost 1 base and J lost 6, with 10 bases in between. This CDR3 region has 13 residues. Per the germline V gene, CDR1 is KGHSH and CDR2 is LQKENI. The CDR3: CASSPRGGFEQYF. In nucleotides, the CDR3 is TGTGCCAGCTCACCACGAGGAGGGTTCGAGCAGTACTTC.